Below, one TCR beta chain is given with its context. The data derive from a study of OX40 agonist ivuxolimab in advanced cancers. Clones were read by immunoSEQ multiplex PCR, and TCRdb kept only the in-frame ones, dropping some. Among about 100,000 clones listed, approximately 90% were seen once. The source of this sequence is an adult with an advanced solid tumor such as melanoma, head and neck, liver or kidney cancer. The sequencing used CD4+ or CD8+ T cells sorted from blood, collected in a trial of the OX40 agonist ivuxolimab.

The CDR3 reads CASSYRDTLGKLFF. CDR3 DNA: TGTGCCAGCAGTTACAGGGACACCTTGGGAAAACTGTTTTTT. The chain links TRBV6-5 to TRBJ1-4; D is perhaps TRBD1 (6 bases). The CDR3 covers 14 residues. Germline V CDR1 and CDR2: MNHEY, SVGAGI. V lost 2 bases and J 10 bases, leaving 14 bases between the germline ends.